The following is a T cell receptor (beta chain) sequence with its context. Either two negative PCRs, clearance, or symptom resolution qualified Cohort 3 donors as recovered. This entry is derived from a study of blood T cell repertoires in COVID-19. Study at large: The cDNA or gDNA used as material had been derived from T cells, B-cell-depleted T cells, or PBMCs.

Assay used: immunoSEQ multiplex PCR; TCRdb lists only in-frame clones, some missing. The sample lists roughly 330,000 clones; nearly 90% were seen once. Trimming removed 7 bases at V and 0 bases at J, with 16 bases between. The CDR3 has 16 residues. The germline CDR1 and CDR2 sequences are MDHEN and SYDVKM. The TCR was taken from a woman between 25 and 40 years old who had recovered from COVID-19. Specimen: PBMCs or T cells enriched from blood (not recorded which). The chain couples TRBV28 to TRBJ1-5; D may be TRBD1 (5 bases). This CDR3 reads CASTPGGGYSNQPQHF. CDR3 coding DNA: TGTGCCAGCACCCCCGGGGGAGGTTATAGCAATCAGCCCCAGCATTTT.